The clone carrying this T cell receptor beta chain was found a few times. Its antigen remains unknown. The data were obtained in a study of beta chain features in type 1 diabetes. About the study: The patient and healthy donor groups were comparable for age, gender and cell yields. The study's findings and limits: Type 1 diabetes patients showed fewer insertions and more deletions at VDJ junctions.

Of the isolated RNA, all was reverse transcribed, and so the sequenced material was expressed TCRB transcripts. Generated by immunoSEQ multiplex PCR, the TCRdb table keeps only in-frame clones and is missing some. Here the sample spans some 150,000 clones, around 10% being singletons. The TCR was taken from a man between 18 and 29 years old in good health. What was sequenced was central memory CD4+ T cells from blood.

The CDR3, as DNA: TGTGCCAGCAGCCGAGCCGCAGGGGGTGCAGAAAAACTGTTTTTT. It codes for CASSRAAGGAEKLFF. The chain uses TRBV7-2 and TRBJ1-4; 7 bases are shared with TRBD1. The J segment lost 8 bases and the V segment lost 5 bases, leaving 11 bases of the junction unmatched. CDR1 and CDR2 (germline): SGHTA, FQGNSA. The CDR3 loop spans 15 amino acids.